This is a list of T cell receptor beta chains from one sample in a study of sequential checkpoint blockade in melanoma. TCRdb's table, derived via immunoSEQ multiplex PCR, lists solely in-frame clones and lacks some. The sample lists some 19,000 clones; 25% to 35% were seen once. The specimen was tumor tissue (inferred from file names), collected from a patient given nivolumab and ipilimumab in sequence. These TCRs come from a human donor with melanoma. The CDR3 runs from the conserved cysteine through the conserved F or W. A D gene is named only where the DNA matches it firmly. Rows give clone size only sometimes, using once, few, many, or a class for an expanded clone.

v_call	d_call	clone_size	j_call	cdr3_nt	cdr3_aa
TRBV11-3	TRBD1	few	TRBJ1-5	TGTGCCAGCAGCAGCGGGACAGGGAGCAATCAGCCCCAGCATTTT	CASSSGTGSNQPQHF
TRBV11-3	TRBD2	NA	TRBJ2-7	TGTGCCAGCAGCTTAACACTAGCGGGAGCCGAGCAGTACTTC	CASSLTLAGAEQYF
TRBV19	NA	once	TRBJ1-2	TGTGCCAGTAGTCGGGACACCACCTATGGCTACACCTTC	CASSRDTTYGYTF
TRBV11-3	NA	many	TRBJ1-1	TGTGCCAGCAGCTTAGATGGGCAGAACACTGAAGCTTTCTTT	CASSLDGQNTEAFF
TRBV5-1	NA	NA	TRBJ2-1	TGCGCCAGCAGTACTCTGGTGAGCTCCTACAATGAGCAGTTCTTC	CASSTLVSSYNEQFF
TRBV28	NA	few	TRBJ1-6	TGTGCCTGTCGAGAGATCTATAATTCACCCCTCCACTTT	CACREIYNSPLHF
TRBV6-8	TRBD1	NA	TRBJ1-4	TGTGCCAGCAGTATTACCGGGACAGCTAATGAAAAACTGTTTTTT	CASSITGTANEKLFF
TRBV11-3	TRBD2	NA	TRBJ2-1	TGTGCCAGCAGCTTAGACGGCGGGAGTGGAGACAATGAGCAGTTCTTC	CASSLDGGSGDNEQFF
TRBV28	NA	few	TRBJ2-5	TGTGCCAGCCCCCCGCGGGGAACAGGGGCAGAGACCCAGTACTTC	CASPPRGTGAETQYF
TRBV11-3	NA	many	TRBJ2-5	TGTGCCAGCAGCTTGGCACCACGGGTCGAAGAGACCCAGTACTTC	CASSLAPRVEETQYF
TRBV6-1	TRBD2	NA	TRBJ2-7	TGTGCCAGCAGTGAAGGTCTAGCGGGCTCTACCTACGAGCAGTACTTC	CASSEGLAGSTYEQYF
TRBV28	TRBD1	few	TRBJ2-6	TGTGCCAGCATAGGGGGACAGGGCCGCACTGGGGCCAACGTCCTGACTTTC	CASIGGQGRTGANVLTF
TRBV28	NA	NA	TRBJ1-3	TGTGCCAGCACCCCGGGGGCCGTGGGAAACACCATATATTTT	CASTPGAVGNTIYF
TRBV19	TRBD2	NA	TRBJ2-1	TGTGCCAGTAGGGCGGGGGGTTACAATGAGCAGTTCTTC	CASRAGGYNEQFF
TRBV5-1	TRBD2	NA	TRBJ2-1	TGCGCCAGCAGCTTTAGGGCTAGCGGCTATTACAATGAGCAGTTCTTC	CASSFRASGYYNEQFF
TRBV7-4	NA	few	TRBJ1-1	TGTGCCAGCAGCCACGAGACGGGCCGAGAAGCTTTCTTT	CASSHETGREAFF
TRBV30	NA	NA	TRBJ2-5	TGTGCCTGGAGATACACGGGGTTGGAGACCCAGTACTTC	CAWRYTGLETQYF
TRBV7-1	TRBD2	few	TRBJ2-7	TGTGCCAGCAGCCCCCGGACTAGCGGGAGCTCCTACGAGCAGTACTTC	CASSPRTSGSSYEQYF
TRBV11-3	NA	NA	TRBJ2-5	TGTGCCAGCAGTTCTGCCCGACCTGAAGAGTGGGAGACCCAGTACTTC	CASSSARPEEWETQYF
TRBV7-6	TRBD2	few	TRBJ2-1	TGTGCCAGCAGAAAGGGACTAGAGGGCAATGAGCAGTTCTTC	CASRKGLEGNEQFF
TRBV5-1	TRBD2	NA	TRBJ2-3	TGCGCCAGCTCCCGCTCCGGGGGGAGCACAGATACGCAGTATTTT	CASSRSGGSTDTQYF
TRBV28	NA	NA	TRBJ1-1	TGTGCCAGCAGTGCCCCCGGGGGGGTGAACACTGAAGCTTTCTTT	CASSAPGGVNTEAFF
TRBV29-1	TRBD1	once	TRBJ2-7	TGCAGCGTTGATGGCCCGACAGGGACCTACGAGCAGTACTTC	CSVDGPTGTYEQYF
TRBV28	NA	NA	TRBJ2-1	TGTGCCAGCATGGAGGCAATTGGTTACAATGAGCAGTTCTTC	CASMEAIGYNEQFF
TRBV11-1	TRBD2	few	TRBJ2-7	TGTGCCAGCAGCAAGGCCTCCGGGACTAGCGGGCGGAAGTACTTC	CASSKASGTSGRKYF
TRBV19	NA	medium-sized	TRBJ1-5	TGTGCCAGTAGTATCGGGACACGGCAGCCCCAGCATTTT	CASSIGTRQPQHF
TRBV19	TRBD1	NA	TRBJ1-4	TGTGCCAGTAGTAGAGGGGACAGCTTAAATGAAAAACTGTTTTTT	CASSRGDSLNEKLFF
TRBV30	NA	few	TRBJ2-5	TGTGCCTGGAGTGTAGGAGGGGGCAGGGTGGAGACCCAGTACTTC	CAWSVGGGRVETQYF
TRBV11-3	TRBD2	few	TRBJ2-3	TGTGCCAGCAGCCATCATAGCCCCGGGCTAGCGGGGGTAGATACGCAGTATTTT	CASSHHSPGLAGVDTQYF
TRBV19	NA	NA	TRBJ2-1	TGTGCCAGTAGTTACGGTCCGGAGAATGAGCAGTTCTTC	CASSYGPENEQFF
TRBV28	TRBD1	NA	TRBJ1-3	TGTGCCAGCAGTTTAATGGGACAGAGCTCTGGAAACACCATATATTTT	CASSLMGQSSGNTIYF
TRBV11-3	TRBD2	NA	TRBJ2-3	TGTGCCAGCAGCCGTCAATCTAGCGGAAGGGATACGCAGTATTTT	CASSRQSSGRDTQYF
TRBV5-1	TRBD1	NA	TRBJ2-2	TGCGCCAGCAGGCAGAACAGGGGGACCGGGGAGCTGTTTTTT	CASRQNRGTGELFF
TRBV5-1	NA	NA	TRBJ2-3	TGCGCCAGCAGCCAACGACTAGATGGAGATACGCAGTATTTT	CASSQRLDGDTQYF
TRBV25-1	NA	once	TRBJ2-7	TGTGCCAGCAGTCTTCTCAGCGAGACCTACGAGCAGTACTTC	CASSLLSETYEQYF
TRBV4-1	NA	many	TRBJ2-7	TGCGCCAGCAGCCAAGTGAACCCCAGGGGTTCCTACGAGCAGTACTTC	CASSQVNPRGSYEQYF
TRBV27	TRBD1	NA	TRBJ2-1	TGTGCCAGCAGTTTATGGTTGGACAGGGCCAATGAGCAGTTCTTC	CASSLWLDRANEQFF
TRBV9	TRBD1	few	TRBJ2-1	TGTGCCAGCAGTGAATCGGGACAGGGGACGCAGTTCTTC	CASSESGQGTQFF
TRBV6-8	TRBD1	NA	TRBJ1-5	TGTGCCAGCAGCGGACAGGGGGGAGGAGGTAGCAATCAGCCCCAGCATTTT	CASSGQGGGGSNQPQHF
TRBV10-3	NA	many	TRBJ1-1	TGTGCCATCAGTGAGTCGATTGGGGGGCGAGGCACTGAAGCTTTCTTT	CAISESIGGRGTEAFF
TRBV6-4	TRBD2	NA	TRBJ2-1	TGTGCCAGCAGTGAAACGGGACTAGCGGGAGATGAGCAGTTCTTC	CASSETGLAGDEQFF
TRBV6-8	NA	few	TRBJ1-5	TGTGCCGCCGGAGTCCACCTAGCGGGACAGCCCCAGCATTTT	CAAGVHLAGQPQHF
TRBV19	TRBD2	NA	TRBJ2-1	TGTGCCAGTAGTATGGGACTAGCGGGAGGAAATGAGCAGTTCTTC	CASSMGLAGGNEQFF
TRBV30	NA	NA	TRBJ1-1	TGTGCCTGGAGTCCGGGGGGGAACACTGAAGCTTTCTTT	CAWSPGGNTEAFF
TRBV19	TRBD2	NA	TRBJ2-1	TGTGCCAGTAGTGGACTAGCCACTAATTTATACAATGAGCAGTTCTTC	CASSGLATNLYNEQFF
TRBV12-5	TRBD1	few	TRBJ2-3	TGTGCCAGCACTCGGGACAGGGGCCTTACAGATACGCAGTATTTT	CASTRDRGLTDTQYF